This T cell receptor beta chain was captured in a study of PD-1 blockade in classical Hodgkin lymphoma. CDR1 and CDR2 from the germline V gene are MDHEN and SYDVKM. This CDR3 has 13 amino acids. V gave up 10 bases and J gave up 6 bases, with 16 bases separating them. Some clones are missing from TCRdb's copy, which holds only in-frame ones; the method was immunoSEQ multiplex PCR. Among 10,000 to 15,000 clones listed, roughly 90% were seen once. The time point: cycle 4 day 1 (C4D1), after five to seven weeks of nivolumab. Every patient relapsed after autologous stem cell transplantation, and brentuximab vedotin exposure varied. CD4+ T cells were purified from thawed PBMCs by negative selection.

The chain combines TRBV28 with TRBJ1-5, with D possibly TRBD1 on 5 matching bases. Sequenced material: CD4+ T cells from blood, taken before the fourth cycle of nivolumab. This clonotype was obtained from a human donor with classical Hodgkin lymphoma. CDR3 sequence reads: CAIQRGGTQPQHF. CDR3 nucleotides: TGTGCCATCCAGCGCGGGGGGACTCAGCCCCAGCATTTT.